This T cell receptor beta chain was sequenced in a study of control samples from healthy donors and cancer patients. The V gene's germline CDR1 is SGHRS and CDR2 YFSETQ. V lost 0 bases to trimming and J lost 0 bases; unmatched junction nucleotides: 6. There are 17 residues in the CDR3. Assay used: immunoSEQ multiplex PCR; TCRdb lists only in-frame clones, some missing. The sample lists about 130,000 clones; roughly 90% were seen once. Sequenced sample: blood. The TCR comes from a man younger than 35 in good health. The chain combines TRBV5-1 with TRBJ2-1, with TRBD2 matching 7 bases. The CDR3 sequence: CASSLVWGGSSYNEQFF. The DNA of the CDR3 is TGCGCCAGCAGCTTGGTATGGGGGGGTAGCTCCTACAATGAGCAGTTCTTC.